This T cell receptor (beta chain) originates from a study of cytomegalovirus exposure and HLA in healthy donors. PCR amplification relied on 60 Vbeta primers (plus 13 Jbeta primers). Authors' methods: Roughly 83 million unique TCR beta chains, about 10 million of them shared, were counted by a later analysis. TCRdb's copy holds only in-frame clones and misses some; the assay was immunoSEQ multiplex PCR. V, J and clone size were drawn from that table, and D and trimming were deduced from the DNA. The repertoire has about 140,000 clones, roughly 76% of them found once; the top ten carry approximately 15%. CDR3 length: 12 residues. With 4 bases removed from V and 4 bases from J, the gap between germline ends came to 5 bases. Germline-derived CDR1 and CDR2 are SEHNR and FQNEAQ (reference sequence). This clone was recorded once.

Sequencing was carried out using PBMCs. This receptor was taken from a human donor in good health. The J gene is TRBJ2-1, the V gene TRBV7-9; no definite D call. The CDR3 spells CASSSKYNEQFF. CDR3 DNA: TGTGCCAGCAGCTCAAAATACAATGAGCAGTTCTTC.